This T cell receptor beta chain was captured in a study of OX40 agonist ivuxolimab in advanced cancers. The method was immunoSEQ multiplex PCR; TCRdb's version includes in-frame clones alone and lacks a portion of them. The sample has tens of thousands of clones; around nine tenths are singletons. Study findings and constraints: Both blood CD4+ and CD8+ T cells showed clonal growth by week 6 at 0.1 to 3.0 mg/kg. Expanded clones were, on average, more numerous in CD8+ T cells than in CD4+.

With 5 bases removed from V and 4 bases from J, the gap between germline ends came to 11 bases. Germline V gives CDR1 MNHNY, CDR2 SVGAGI (reference sequence). CDR3 size: 14 residues. About this clone itself: Its antigen is as yet unknown.

The J gene is TRBJ2-2, the V gene TRBV6-6; no clear D. The input for sequencing was CD4+ or CD8+ T cells sorted from blood, taken in a trial of the OX40 agonist ivuxolimab. This sequence was found in an adult with an advanced solid tumor such as melanoma, head and neck, liver or kidney cancer. Here the CDR3 reads CASSVGSFTGELFF. The DNA for the CDR3 is TGTGCCAGCAGTGTCGGGTCTTTCACCGGGGAGCTGTTTTTT.